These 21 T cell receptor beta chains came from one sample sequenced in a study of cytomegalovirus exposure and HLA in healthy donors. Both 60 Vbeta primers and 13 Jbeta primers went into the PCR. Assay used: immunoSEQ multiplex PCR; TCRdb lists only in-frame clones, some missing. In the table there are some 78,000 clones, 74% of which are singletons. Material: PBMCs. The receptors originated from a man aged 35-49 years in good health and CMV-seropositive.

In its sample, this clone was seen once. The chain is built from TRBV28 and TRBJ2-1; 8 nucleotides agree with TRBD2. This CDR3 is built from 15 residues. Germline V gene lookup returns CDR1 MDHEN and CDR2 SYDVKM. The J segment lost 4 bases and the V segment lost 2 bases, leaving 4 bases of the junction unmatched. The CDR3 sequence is CASSLHSGVYNEQFF. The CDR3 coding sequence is TGTGCCAGCAGTTTACATAGCGGGGTTTACAATGAGCAGTTCTTC.

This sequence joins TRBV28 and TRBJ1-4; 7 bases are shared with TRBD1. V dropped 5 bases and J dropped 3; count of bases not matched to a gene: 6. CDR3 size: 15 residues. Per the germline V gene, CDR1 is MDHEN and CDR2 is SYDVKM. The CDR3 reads CASSPSGTANEKLFF. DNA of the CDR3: TGTGCCAGCAGTCCCTCCGGGACAGCTAATGAAAAACTGTTTTTT.

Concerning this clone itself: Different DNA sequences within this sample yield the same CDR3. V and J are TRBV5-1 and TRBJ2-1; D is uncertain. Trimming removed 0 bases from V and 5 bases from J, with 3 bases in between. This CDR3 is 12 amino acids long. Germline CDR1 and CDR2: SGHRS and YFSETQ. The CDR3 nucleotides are TGCGCCAGCAGCTTGGCGGACAATGAGCAGTTCTTC. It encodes CASSLADNEQFF.

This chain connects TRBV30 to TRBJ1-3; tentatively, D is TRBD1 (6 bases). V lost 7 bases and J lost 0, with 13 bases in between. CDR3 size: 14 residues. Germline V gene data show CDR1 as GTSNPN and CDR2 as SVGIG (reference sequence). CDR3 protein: CASPGHNSGNTIYF. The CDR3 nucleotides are TGTGCCTCGCCGGGACATAACTCTGGAAACACCATATATTTT.

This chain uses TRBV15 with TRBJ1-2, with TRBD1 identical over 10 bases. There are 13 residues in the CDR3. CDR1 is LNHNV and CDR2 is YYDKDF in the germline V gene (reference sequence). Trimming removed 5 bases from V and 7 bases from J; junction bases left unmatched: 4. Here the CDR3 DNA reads TGTGCCACCAGCGCCCGGACAGGGGGTGGCTACACCTTC. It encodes CATSARTGGGYTF.

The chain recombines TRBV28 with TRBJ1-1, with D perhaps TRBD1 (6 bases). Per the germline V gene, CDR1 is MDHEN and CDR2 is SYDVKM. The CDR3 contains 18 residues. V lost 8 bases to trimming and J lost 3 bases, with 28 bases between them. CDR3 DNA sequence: TGTGCCAGCGCCCCCGTTGGGGGCGCTAAAAAGGGGTACACTGAAGCTTTCTTT. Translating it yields CASAPVGGAKKGYTEAFF.

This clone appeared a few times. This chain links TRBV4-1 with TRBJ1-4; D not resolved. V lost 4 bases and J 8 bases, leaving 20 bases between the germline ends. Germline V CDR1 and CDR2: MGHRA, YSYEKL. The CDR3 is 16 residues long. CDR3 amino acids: CASSRDSGRGPEKLFF. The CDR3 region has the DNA TGCGCCAGCAGCCGAGACTCGGGCCGAGGGCCCGAAAAACTGTTTTTT.

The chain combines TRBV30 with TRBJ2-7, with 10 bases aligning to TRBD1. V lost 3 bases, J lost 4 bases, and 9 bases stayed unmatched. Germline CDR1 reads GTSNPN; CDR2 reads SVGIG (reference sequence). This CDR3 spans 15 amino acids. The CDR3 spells CAWRTLGQGNYEQYF. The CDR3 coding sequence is TGTGCCTGGAGGACTCTGGGACAGGGGAATTACGAGCAGTACTTC.

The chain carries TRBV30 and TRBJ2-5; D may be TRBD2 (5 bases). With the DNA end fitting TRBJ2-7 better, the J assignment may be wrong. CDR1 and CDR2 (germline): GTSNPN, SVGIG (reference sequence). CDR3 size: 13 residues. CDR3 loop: CAWSVTGIYEQYF. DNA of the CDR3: TGTGCCTGGAGTGTAACGGGGATCTACGAGCAGTACTTC.

The CDR3 DNA follows: TGTGCCATCAGTGAGCCCGGGCCAGGGGGCTTGGACGAGCAGTACTTC. Encoded protein: CAISEPGPGGLDEQYF. The chain uses TRBV10-3 and TRBJ2-7; 8 bases are shared with TRBD1. Trimming cost V 2 bases and J 5 bases; bases outside gene matches: 11. Germline CDR1 reads ENHRY; CDR2 reads SYGVKD. This CDR3 is 16 amino acids long.

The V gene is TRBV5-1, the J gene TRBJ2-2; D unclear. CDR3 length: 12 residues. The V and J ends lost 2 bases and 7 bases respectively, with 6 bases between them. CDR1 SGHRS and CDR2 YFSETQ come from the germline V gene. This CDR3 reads CASSFDIGELFF. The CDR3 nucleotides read TGCGCCAGCAGCTTTGACATCGGGGAGCTGTTTTTT.

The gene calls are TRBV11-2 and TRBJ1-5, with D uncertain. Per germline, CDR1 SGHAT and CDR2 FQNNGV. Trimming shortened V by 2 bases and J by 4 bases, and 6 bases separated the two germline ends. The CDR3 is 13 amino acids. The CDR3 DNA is TGTGCCAGCAGCTTAAGCACTAATCAGCCCCAGCATTTT. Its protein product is CASSLSTNQPQHF.

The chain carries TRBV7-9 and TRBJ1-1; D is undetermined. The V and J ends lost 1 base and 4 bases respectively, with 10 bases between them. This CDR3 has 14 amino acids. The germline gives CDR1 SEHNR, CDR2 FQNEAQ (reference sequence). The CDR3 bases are TGTGCCAGCAGCTTAGAAACAGTGGGCACTGAAGCTTTCTTT. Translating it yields CASSLETVGTEAFF.

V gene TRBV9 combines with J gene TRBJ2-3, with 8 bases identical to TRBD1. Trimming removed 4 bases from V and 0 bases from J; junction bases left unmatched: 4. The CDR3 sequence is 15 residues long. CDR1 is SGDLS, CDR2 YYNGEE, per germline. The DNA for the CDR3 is TGTGCCAGCAGCCTCCGACAGGGGAGCACAGATACGCAGTATTTT. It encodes CASSLRQGSTDTQYF.

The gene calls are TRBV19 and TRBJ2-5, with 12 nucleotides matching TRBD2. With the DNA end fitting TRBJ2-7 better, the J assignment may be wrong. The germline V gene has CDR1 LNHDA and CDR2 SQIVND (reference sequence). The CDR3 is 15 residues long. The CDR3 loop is CASSPLAGGLYEQYF. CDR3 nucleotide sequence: TGTGCCAGTAGTCCCCTAGCGGGAGGGCTCTACGAGCAGTACTTC.

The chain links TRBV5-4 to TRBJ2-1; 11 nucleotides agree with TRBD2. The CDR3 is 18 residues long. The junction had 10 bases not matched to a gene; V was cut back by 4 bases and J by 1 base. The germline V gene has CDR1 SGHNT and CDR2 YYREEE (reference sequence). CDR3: CASSPSTGTSGSYNEQFF. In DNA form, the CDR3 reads TGTGCCAGCAGCCCTTCCACCGGGACTAGCGGTTCCTACAATGAGCAGTTCTTC.

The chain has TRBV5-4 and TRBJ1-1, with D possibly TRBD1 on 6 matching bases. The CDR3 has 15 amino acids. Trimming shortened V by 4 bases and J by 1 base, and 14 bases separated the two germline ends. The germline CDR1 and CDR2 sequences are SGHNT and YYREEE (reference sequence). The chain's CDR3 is CASSIPTGTNTEAFF. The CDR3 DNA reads TGTGCCAGCAGCATCCCCACAGGGACGAACACTGAAGCTTTCTTT.

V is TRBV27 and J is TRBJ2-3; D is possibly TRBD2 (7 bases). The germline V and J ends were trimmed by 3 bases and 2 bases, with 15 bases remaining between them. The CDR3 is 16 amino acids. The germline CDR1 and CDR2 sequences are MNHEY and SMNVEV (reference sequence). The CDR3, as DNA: TGTGCCAGCAGTTTTCCCGGGGGGCCCTTCACAGATACGCAGTATTTT. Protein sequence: CASSFPGGPFTDTQYF.

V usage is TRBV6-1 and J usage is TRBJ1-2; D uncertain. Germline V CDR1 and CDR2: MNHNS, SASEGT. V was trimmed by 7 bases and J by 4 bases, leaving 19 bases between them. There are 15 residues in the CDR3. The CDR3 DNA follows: TGTGCCAGCACCCCCTCGGGTTCCGCCTTCTATGGCTACACCTTC. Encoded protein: CASTPSGSAFYGYTF.

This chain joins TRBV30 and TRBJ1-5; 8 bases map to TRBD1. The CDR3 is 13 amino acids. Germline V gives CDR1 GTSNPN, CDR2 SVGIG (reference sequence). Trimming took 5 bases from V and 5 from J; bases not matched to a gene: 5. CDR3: CAWADRADQPQHF. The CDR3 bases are TGTGCCTGGGCGGACAGGGCCGATCAGCCCCAGCATTTT.

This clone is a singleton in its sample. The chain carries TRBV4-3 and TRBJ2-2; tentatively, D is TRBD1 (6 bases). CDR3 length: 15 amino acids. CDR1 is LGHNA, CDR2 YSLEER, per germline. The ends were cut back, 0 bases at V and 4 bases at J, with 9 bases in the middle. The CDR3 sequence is CASSQETGFTGELFF. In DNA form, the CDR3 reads TGCGCCAGCAGCCAAGAAACAGGGTTCACCGGGGAGCTGTTTTTT.